These 30 T cell receptor beta chains were sequenced from one sample in a study of CD8+ T cells in alopecia areata. The study sorted pooled cutaneous lymph node cells by CD4, CD8alpha, NKG2D, NKG2ACE and other markers. Reverse transcribed after extraction, RNA yielded cDNA as the sequencing template. Profiling relied on immunoSEQ multiplex PCR, and the TCRdb table lists in-frame clones only, not all of them. Singletons are absent from the sample, which has over 250,000 clones. Input material: CD4+ T cells sorted from a lymph node. These receptors came from a C3H/HeJ mouse with alopecia areata. MHC haplotype: H2-k.

The table lists this clone with a few counts. Gene names and germline refer to mouse. The read stops 4 residues short of the end of the CDR3; the missing end is completed from the germline J gene. This chain links TRBV19 with TRBJ1-1; possibly TRBD1 for D (6 bases). Germline V gene sequence: CDR1 FNHDT, CDR2 SITEND (reference sequence). This CDR3 comprises 11 residues. The sequenced part of the CDR3 DNA is TGTGCCAGCAGCGGGACATCA. This translates into CASSGTS. The CDR3, in full, reads CASSGTSEVFF.

A note on this clone: Gene and germline names: mouse. CDR3 DNA, as far as it was read: TGTGCCAGCAGCAAGACAGGGGCCAACACCGGG. This translates into CASSKTGANTG. The whole CDR3 protein reads CASSKTGANTGQLYF. The chain has TRBV5 and TRBJ2-2; TRBD1 matches at 8 bases. The CDR3 end lies 4 residues beyond the end of the read and is filled in from the germline J gene. The CDR3 has 15 amino acids. The trim removed 5 bases at V and 2 bases at J, leaving 4 bases unmatched. From germline, CDR1 is LGHNA and CDR2 YNLKQL (reference sequence).

As for this clone: Here the gene names and germline are mouse. The read ends 4 residues before the CDR3 terminus; that terminus is restored from the germline J gene. This chain joins TRBV29 and TRBJ2-5; 10 nucleotides align to TRBD1. Per germline, CDR1 MSHET and CDR2 SYDVDS. The CDR3 spans 16 residues. V was clipped by 4 bases and J by 2 bases; unmatched bases: 6. The sequenced part of the CDR3 DNA is TGTGCTAGCAGTTCCCCGACAGGGGGCGGCCAAGAC. Translation: CASSSPTGGGQD. In full, the CDR3 reads CASSSPTGGGQDTQYF.

In its sample, this clone was seen a few times. Germline and genes here are mouse. The read halts 4 residues ahead of the CDR3 end, with the missing end drawn from the germline J gene. The genes are TRBV13-1 and TRBJ2-1; 8 nucleotides match TRBD2. This CDR3 spans 15 amino acids. Germline values: CDR1 NSHNY, CDR2 SYGAGN. The ends lost 4 bases at V and 4 bases at J; junction bases unmatched: 7. The CDR3 sequence is CASSPLGGRYAEQFF. The sequenced part of the CDR3 DNA is TGTGCCAGCAGTCCCCTGGGGGGTAGGTATGCT.

In this sample, this clone turned up a few times. Gene names and germline match the mouse. The CDR3 end falls 4 residues outside the read, so it is completed with the germline J gene. J is TRBJ2-7 and V is TRBV13-1; D gene ambiguous. The V gene lost 6 bases and the J gene lost 3 bases, with 4 bases spanning the gap. Germline values: CDR1 NSHNY, CDR2 SYGAGN. This CDR3 region has 10 residues. CDR3 DNA, as far as it was read: TGTGCCAGCACAATCTAT. Its translation: CASTIY. The full CDR3 protein reads CASTIYEQYF.

Points on this clone: Gene names are the mouse ones. With the read ending 4 residues before the CDR3 end, the germline J gene is used to fill in that end. The rearrangement uses TRBV19 and TRBJ1-1; D perhaps matches TRBD1 (6 bases). CDR3 length equals 16 residues. Germline loops: CDR1 FNHDT, CDR2 SITEND (reference sequence). V was clipped by 5 bases and J by 0 bases, with 17 bases between them. Partial CDR3 DNA: TGTGCCAGCAGCAACCACAGGGAGGGGGCAAACACA. The encoded protein is CASSNHREGANT. The entire CDR3 protein is CASSNHREGANTEVFF.

This clone was counted between two and nine times. The genes and germline here are from mouse. The read falls 4 residues short of the CDR3 end, and the missing part is taken from the germline J gene. Different DNA sequences within this sample yield the same CDR3. The rearrangement uses TRBV1 and TRBJ2-3, with D maybe TRBD2 (6 bases). There are 16 residues in the CDR3. Per the germline V gene, CDR1 is NSQYPW and CDR2 is LRSPGD (reference sequence). Trimming removed 1 base from V and 0 bases from J, with 11 bases in between. CDR3 DNA (partial): TGCACCTGCAGTGCAGTTCTGGGGTCTAGTGCAGAA. Amino acids: CTCSAVLGSSAE. The complete CDR3 sequence is CTCSAVLGSSAETLYF.

This clone showed up just a few times. Mouse germline and gene names are used. The read ends 4 residues early relative to the CDR3; the germline J gene fills the gap. Other nucleotide sequences from this sample produce the same CDR3. The chain recombines TRBV13-2 with TRBJ2-1; TRBD2 aligns across 7 bases. Germline V CDR1 and CDR2: NNHNN, SYGAGS (reference sequence). V shed 0 bases and J 1 base; nucleotides not matched to a gene: 4. CDR3 size: 16 residues. This chain's CDR3 is CASGDAGWGNYAEQFF. The part of the CDR3 DNA that was read is TGTGCCAGCGGTGATGCGGGCTGGGGGAACTATGCT.

On this clone itself: Gene names denote mouse genes. The CDR3 end falls 4 residues outside the read, so it is completed with the germline J gene. The chain uses TRBV1 and TRBJ1-1; D perhaps matches TRBD1 (5 bases). V gave up 0 bases and J gave up 4 bases, with 12 bases separating them. The CDR3 sequence is 15 residues long. CDR1 is NSQYPW, CDR2 LRSPGD, per germline (reference sequence). This CDR3 reads CTCSADTGSGTEVFF. Incomplete CDR3 DNA: TGCACCTGCAGTGCAGATACAGGATCGGGCACA.

This clone was observed at least ten times. Gene names denote mouse genes. Read data end 4 residues before the CDR3 end; the end is taken from the germline J gene. This CDR3 is also generated by other DNA sequences in the sample. This chain joins TRBV19 and TRBJ2-2, with 9 bases lining up with TRBD2. This CDR3 contains 15 residues. V lost 5 bases to trimming and J lost 1 base; unmatched junction nucleotides: 3. Germline V CDR1 and CDR2: FNHDT, SITEND (reference sequence). The CDR3 sequence is CASSRGLGNTGQLYF. CDR3 DNA (partial): TGTGCCAGCAGCCGGGGACTGGGAAACACCGGG.

About this clone: The genes and germline here are from mouse. The CDR3 loop reads CASSDTRLGGFNYAEQFF. CDR3 DNA (partial): TGTGCCAGCAGTGATACCCGACTGGGGGGGTTTAACTATGCT. The V and J genes are TRBV13-3 and TRBJ2-1; the match to TRBD2 covers 11 bases. The read falls 4 residues short of the CDR3 end, and the missing part is taken from the germline J gene. J gave up 0 bases and V 1 base, and 6 bases lay outside the gene matches. Per the germline V gene, CDR1 is NNHDY and CDR2 is SYVADS. This CDR3 contains 18 residues.

This clone occurred a few times. Mouse germline and gene names are used. Read coverage stops 3 residues before the CDR3 terminus; the germline J gene supplies the remainder. The rearrangement links TRBV13-3 to TRBJ1-6, with a tentative D call TRBD1 (6 bases). TRBJ1-6 is an ORF, and what it does is uncertain. Germline V lookup: CDR1 NNHDY, CDR2 SYVADS. The germline V and J ends were trimmed by 0 bases and 2 bases, with 9 bases remaining between them. CDR3 length: 16 residues. The CDR3 DNA, read in part, is TGTGCCAGCAGTGATGCGGACAGACCCTATAATTCGCCC. Its protein product is CASSDADRPYNSP. Given in full, the CDR3 is CASSDADRPYNSPLYF.

A remark on this clone: Gene names denote mouse genes. The CDR3 is cut off 4 residues early in the read; its end comes from the germline J gene. J is TRBJ2-1 and V is TRBV13-3; TRBD2 agrees at 13 bases. Germline loops: CDR1 NNHDY, CDR2 SYVADS. V dropped 5 bases and J dropped 6; count of bases not matched to a gene: 2. The CDR3 contains 14 residues. This CDR3 is CASRGLGGPAEQFF. The DNA read from the CDR3 is TGTGCCAGCAGAGGACTGGGGGGGCCTGCT.

This clone came up a few times. A much larger clone sits a single nucleotide away, making a read error possible. Gene names and germline match the mouse. The sequence runs out 4 residues before the end of the CDR3; the remainder is reconstructed from the germline J gene. This chain uses TRBV31 with TRBJ2-1; D remains unclear. The germline V gene encodes CDR1 GKSSPN and CDR2 SITVG. V gave up 0 bases and J gave up 0 bases, with 3 bases separating them. This CDR3 is 13 amino acids long. The covered CDR3 bases are TGTGCCTGGAGTCTGGATAACTATGCT. It translates to CAWSLDNYA. The whole CDR3 region reads CAWSLDNYAEQFF.

There are a few counts of this clone. These gene names are mouse names. The read ends 3 residues shy of where the CDR3 ends; the end is completed using the germline J gene. The gene calls are TRBV19 and TRBJ1-6; 8 nucleotides match TRBD1. TRBJ1-6 is assigned to the ORF class and has an uncertain function. Germline V gene sequence: CDR1 FNHDT, CDR2 SITEND (reference sequence). Germline trimming cut 3 bases from V and 7 bases from J; bases unmatched to any gene: 6. The CDR3 totals 15 residues. This CDR3 reads CASSTGQGGNSPLYF. The DNA read from the CDR3 is TGTGCCAGCAGTACCGGACAGGGAGGAAATTCGCCC.

This clone appeared a few times. Gene names refer to mouse genes. The read terminates 4 residues before the CDR3 end, so the remaining end is supplied by the germline J gene. The genes are TRBV14 and TRBJ2-5, with 12 nucleotides matching TRBD2. Per the germline V gene, CDR1 is SGHDT and CDR2 is FRDEAV. The CDR3 sequence is 16 residues long. CDR3 DNA, as far as it was read: TGTGCCAGCAGTCCCCGACTGGGGGGGCGCGACGAC. Protein product: CASSPRLGGRDD. The full CDR3 sequence reads CASSPRLGGRDDTQYF.

This clone was found a few times. Here the gene names and germline are mouse. The DNA ends 4 residues before the CDR3 does, and the rest of the CDR3 is filled in from the germline J gene. The same CDR3 also results from other DNA sequences found in this sample. This chain joins TRBV31 and TRBJ1-2, with D perhaps TRBD1 (5 bases). From germline, CDR1 is GKSSPN and CDR2 SITVG. The CDR3 loop spans 14 amino acids. The V gene lost 0 bases and the J gene lost 0 bases, with 8 bases spanning the gap. The CDR3 reads CAWSLRGANSDYTF. The CDR3 bases that were read are TGTGCCTGGAGTCTACGAGGGGCAAACTCC.

This clone was counted a few times. Germline and genes: mouse. Sequencing ends 4 residues short of the CDR3 end; the germline J gene provides the rest. The genes are TRBV1 and TRBJ2-5; 10 nucleotides agree with TRBD1. CDR1 and CDR2 from the germline V gene are NSQYPW and LRSPGD (reference sequence). This CDR3 is built from 14 residues. CDR3 bases read: TGCACCTGCAGTGCGGACAGGGGGTGGGAC. Encoded protein: CTCSADRGWD. The whole CDR3 sequence is CTCSADRGWDTQYF.

A word on this clone: Germline and genes: mouse. The read terminates 4 residues before the CDR3 end, so the remaining end is supplied by the germline J gene. This sample includes further DNA sequences coding for the same CDR3. The genes are TRBV13-1 and TRBJ2-3; 8 bases are a match to TRBD2. CDR3 length: 16 amino acids. Trimming took 2 bases from V and 0 from J; bases not matched to a gene: 5. Germline assignment: CDR1 NSHNY and CDR2 SYGAGN. CDR3 bases read: TGTGCCAGCAGTGAGCTGGGGGGCTCTAGTGCAGAA. It codes for CASSELGGSSAE. The full CDR3 protein reads CASSELGGSSAETLYF.

This clone has just a few counts. Since a much larger clone is just one base distant, this may be a read error. The germline and genes are mouse ones. Coverage ceases 4 residues before the CDR3 finishes, and the germline J gene fills in the end. The V call is TRBV13-2, the J call TRBJ2-3; weak D call: TRBD1 (5 bases). Trimming pared 2 bases from V and 0 bases from J, leaving 7 bases between. Per germline, CDR1 NNHNN and CDR2 SYGAGS (reference sequence). The CDR3 runs to 14 residues. CDR3 region: CASGEDNSAETLYF. The CDR3 bases that were read are TGTGCCAGCGGTGAGGACAATAGTGCAGAA.

About this clone: Gene names and germline match the mouse. The read ends 3 residues before the CDR3 terminus; that terminus is restored from the germline J gene. The V gene is TRBV5, the J gene TRBJ1-6, with D possibly TRBD1 on 6 matching bases. TRBJ1-6 is identified as an open reading frame with a role that is uncertain. This CDR3 has 16 residues. With 2 bases removed from V and 1 base from J, the gap between germline ends came to 9 bases. Germline CDR1 is LGHNA and CDR2 is YNLKQL (reference sequence). CDR3 bases read: TGTGCCAGCAGCCAAACAGGGAGGTCCTATAATTCGCCC. This gives the protein CASSQTGRSYNSP. The entire CDR3 reads CASSQTGRSYNSPLYF.

This clone was picked up a small number of times. The genes are named according to mouse. The CDR3 end is not reached by the read, which stops 4 residues before it; the germline J gene fills it in. This sample includes further DNA sequences coding for the same CDR3. The chain employs TRBV13-2 and TRBJ2-5; possibly TRBD1 for D (6 bases). The germline V gene encodes CDR1 NNHNN and CDR2 SYGAGS (reference sequence). Trimming pared 4 bases from V and 0 bases from J, leaving 9 bases between. The CDR3 spans 14 residues. The CDR3 bases that were read are TGTGCCAGCGGTTACAGGGTTAACCAAGAC. Protein sequence: CASGYRVNQD. The whole CDR3 protein is CASGYRVNQDTQYF.

Remarks on this clone: The gene symbols are mouse symbols. The observed sequence ends 4 residues before the CDR3 terminus, with the missing tail filled in from the germline J gene. The chain carries TRBV19 and TRBJ1-2, with 8 nucleotides matching TRBD1. V lost 2 bases to trimming and J lost 4 bases; unmatched junction nucleotides: 4. The CDR3 has 14 amino acids. Germline CDR1 and CDR2: FNHDT and SITEND (reference sequence). The CDR3 sequence is CASSMAGGLSDYTF. The sequenced part of the CDR3 DNA is TGTGCCAGCAGTATGGCAGGGGGCCTCTCC.

Note on this clone: Gene names and germline match the mouse. The read terminates 4 residues ahead of where the CDR3 ends, so the germline J gene completes it. This sequence joins TRBV1 and TRBJ1-1, with D perhaps TRBD1 (6 bases). Germline V gene sequence: CDR1 NSQYPW, CDR2 LRSPGD (reference sequence). V lost 0 bases and J 4 bases, leaving 12 bases between the germline ends. The CDR3 length is 15 residues. CDR3 DNA, as far as it was read: TGCACCTGCAGTGCAGATCGGGGGGCTGGCACA. Translating gives CTCSADRGAGT. From start to end, the CDR3 is CTCSADRGAGTEVFF.

About this clone itself: Since a much larger clone is just one base distant, this may be a read error. Mouse germline and gene names are used. From the germline J gene comes the end of the CDR3, since the read stops 4 residues before it. This rearrangement joins TRBV13-3 to TRBJ2-5; 7 bases align to TRBD1. CDR3 length equals 13 residues. Trimming cost V 5 bases and J 1 base; bases outside gene matches: 1. Germline lookup yields CDR1 NNHDY and CDR2 SYVADS. CDR3: CASRDRDQDTQYF. CDR3 bases read: TGTGCCAGCAGAGACAGGGACCAAGAC.

This clone was counted only a few times. Gene names refer to mouse genes. From the germline J gene comes the end of the CDR3, since the read stops 4 residues before it. Other DNA sequences in this sample translate to the same CDR3. The rearrangement joins TRBV1 to TRBJ2-5, with 8 bases aligning to TRBD1. This CDR3 has 14 residues. CDR1 and CDR2 from the germline V gene are NSQYPW and LRSPGD (reference sequence). Trimming removed 2 bases from V and 2 bases from J; junction bases left unmatched: 0. Partial CDR3 DNA: TGCACCTGCAGTGCACAGGGGGCCCAAGAC. Its protein product is CTCSAQGAQD. The whole CDR3 protein reads CTCSAQGAQDTQYF. The full variable domain, its missing parts supplied by reference TRBV1 and TRBJ2-5, is VTLLEQNPRWRLVPRGQAVNLRCILKNSQYPWMSWYQQDLQKQLQWLFTLRSPGDKEVKSLPGADYLATRVTDTELRLQVANMSQGRTLYCTCSAQGAQDTQYFGPGTRLLVL.

This clone was seen repeatedly, ten times or more. Mouse names are used for the genes. The read ends 4 residues before the CDR3 terminus; that terminus is restored from the germline J gene. This sample includes further DNA sequences coding for the same CDR3. V gene TRBV17 combines with J gene TRBJ2-1; 11 bases are shared with TRBD2. Germline CDR1 MNHDT, CDR2 YYDKIL. The CDR3 has 14 residues. V shed 5 bases, J shed 3 bases, and the junction held 0 bases outside the gene matches. Partial CDR3 DNA: TGTGCTAGCAGTGGACTGGGGGGCTATGCT. Amino acid sequence: CASSGLGGYA. The CDR3 reads in full as CASSGLGGYAEQFF.

As regards this clone: Gene names and germline match the mouse. The read ends 4 residues before the CDR3 terminus; that terminus is restored from the germline J gene. J is TRBJ1-1 and V is TRBV19, with TRBD1 matching 7 bases. Looked up from germline, CDR1 is FNHDT and CDR2 is SITEND (reference sequence). CDR3 length: 13 residues. The trim removed 4 bases at V and 4 bases at J, leaving 4 bases unmatched. The sequenced part of the CDR3 DNA is TGTGCCAGCAGTCCCAGGGACAGCACA. Protein: CASSPRDST. The whole CDR3 sequence is CASSPRDSTEVFF.

As regards this clone: Germline and genes here are mouse. Coverage ceases 3 residues before the CDR3 finishes, and the germline J gene fills in the end. This chain links TRBV13-1 with TRBJ1-6; no definite D call. TRBJ1-6 carries the ORF label, with uncertain function. The CDR3 totals 14 residues. Between the trimmed V and J ends, which lost 0 bases and 4 bases, there was a span of 5 bases. CDR1 and CDR2 from the germline V gene are NSHNY and SYGAGN. The CDR3 DNA, read in part, is TGTGCCAGCAGTGATGCCACATATAATTCGCCC. Translation gives CASSDATYNSP. The entire CDR3 reads CASSDATYNSPLYF.

This clone has just a few counts. Any gene name here is a mouse gene name. The read gets to within 4 residues of the CDR3 end, and the germline J gene fills in the rest. This chain uses TRBV13-1 with TRBJ2-1; 11 bases are a match to TRBD2. V shed 1 base and J 3 bases; nucleotides not matched to a gene: 3. The CDR3 is 16 residues long. Germline assignment: CDR1 NSHNY and CDR2 SYGAGN. CDR3 bases read: TGTGCCAGCAGTGATCGTGACTGGGGGGGCTATGCT. Residues: CASSDRDWGGYA. In full, the CDR3 reads CASSDRDWGGYAEQFF.